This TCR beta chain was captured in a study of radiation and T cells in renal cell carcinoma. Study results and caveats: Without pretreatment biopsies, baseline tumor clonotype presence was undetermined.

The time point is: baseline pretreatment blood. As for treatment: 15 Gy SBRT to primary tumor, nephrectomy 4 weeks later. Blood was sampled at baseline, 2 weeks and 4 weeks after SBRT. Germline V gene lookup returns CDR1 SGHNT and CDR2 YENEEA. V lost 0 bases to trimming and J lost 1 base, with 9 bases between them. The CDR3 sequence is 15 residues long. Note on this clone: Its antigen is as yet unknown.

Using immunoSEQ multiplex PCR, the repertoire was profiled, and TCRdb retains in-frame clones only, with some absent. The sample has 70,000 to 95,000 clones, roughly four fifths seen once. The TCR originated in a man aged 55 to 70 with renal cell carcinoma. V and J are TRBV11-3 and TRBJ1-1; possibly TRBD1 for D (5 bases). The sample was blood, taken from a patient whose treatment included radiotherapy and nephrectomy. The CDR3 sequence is CASSLDAGKNTEAFF. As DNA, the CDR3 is TGTGCCAGCAGCTTAGACGCAGGGAAGAACACTGAAGCTTTCTTT.